The rows below give T cell receptor beta chains drawn from one sample of a study of T cells in Graves' hyperthyroidism and ophthalmopathy. TCRdb passed the multiplex PCR reads through MiXCR, listing each CDR3 protein once. Of about 96,000 distinct CDR3 sequences listed, over 50% are singletons. The sequencing sample was made of blood. Receptor source: a woman between 40 and 55 years old with Graves' hyperthyroidism. Each CDR3 is given with its conserved first and last residue. D genes are given only for firm matches. Part of the rows lack a size; the others show once, few, many or a class for expanded clones.

J gene,V gene,clone size,D gene,CDR3 DNA,CDR3 protein
TRBJ1-1,TRBV7-2,.,TRBD1,TGTGCCAGCAGCTCCGGTGGGGACAGACTATACACTGAAGCTTTCTTT,CASSSGGDRLYTEAFF
TRBJ1-6,TRBV2,.,.,TGTGCCAGCAGTTACTCAGCTCAAACGGGATCACCCCTCCACTTT,CASSYSAQTGSPLHF
TRBJ2-2,TRBV12-3/TRBV12-4,.,.,TGTGCCAGCAGTCCAGCGAACGGGGAGCTGTTTTTT,CASSPANGELFF
TRBJ2-5,TRBV20-1,.,TRBD1,TGCAGTGCTAGAGAGTGGGGGACAGAGGGCCGGGAGACCCAGTACTTC,CSAREWGTEGRETQYF
TRBJ2-3,TRBV7-3,many,.,TGTGCCAGCAGCTCGGGACTGCCCACAGATACGCAGTATTTT,CASSSGLPTDTQYF
TRBJ2-7,TRBV10-3,.,TRBD1,TGTGCCATCGCCGGACAGGGGGCAGACTACGAGCAGTACTTC,CAIAGQGADYEQYF
TRBJ1-6,TRBV19,.,.,TGTGCCAGTAGTATAGATCCCGGGACTGGTAATTCACCCCTCCACTTT,CASSIDPGTGNSPLHF
TRBJ2-7,TRBV7-2,.,.,TGTGCCAGCTCTCTCGACATACTCTCCTACGAGCAGTACTTC,CASSLDILSYEQYF
TRBJ2-7,TRBV29-1,many,.,TGCAGCGGGCAAATCCGCTACGAGCAGTACTTC,CSGQIRYEQYF
TRBJ1-1,TRBV10-3,many,TRBD1,TGTGCCATCAGGGGGACAGGGAGGAACACTGAAGCTTTCTTT,CAIRGTGRNTEAFF
TRBJ2-1,TRBV9,.,TRBD2,TGTGCCAGCAGCGCGCTAGCGGGACGGGAAGGGGAGCAGTTCTTC,CASSALAGREGEQFF
TRBJ1-1,TRBV10-3,.,.,TGTGCCAGCAGTGAACTAGCGGGGGGAGCTTTCTTT,CASSELAGGAFF
TRBJ2-3,TRBV11-1,.,TRBD2,TGTGCCAGCAGTTCAATAGCGGGAGGAAGGCCAGATACGCAGTATTTT,CASSSIAGGRPDTQYF
TRBJ1-1,TRBV29-1,.,.,TGCAGCATACTCACCCTTGAAGCTTTCTTT,CSILTLEAFF
TRBJ2-7,TRBV7-6,many,TRBD2,TGTGCCAGCAGCCGAGCCGGGACTAGGGTCCACGAGCAGTACTTC,CASSRAGTRVHEQYF
TRBJ2-5,TRBV20-1,.,TRBD1,TGCAGTGCTAGAGCAGGGACAGGGAACAATCAGCCCCAGTACTTC,CSARAGTGNNQPQYF
TRBJ2-5,TRBV20-1,.,TRBD2,TGCAGTGCTAGAGACCAGCGGGGTCAAGAGACCCAGTACTTC,CSARDQRGQETQYF
TRBJ1-2,TRBV28,few,.,TGTGCCAGCATCGGGGTCTTTCGCGACAGCCTCTATCAGGGCTACACCTTC,CASIGVFRDSLYQGYTF
TRBJ1-3,TRBV15,many,.,TGTGCCACCAGCAGAGACTACGTAAGGGTCGGTGGAAACACCATATATTTT,CATSRDYVRVGGNTIYF
TRBJ1-2,TRBV12-3/TRBV12-4,once,.,TGTGCCAGCAGTGGCACGACAGGCTATGGCTACACCTTC,CASSGTTGYGYTF
TRBJ1-4,TRBV12-3/TRBV12-4,many,.,TGTGCCAGCAGTTCACCACAGGGTATTGGGGAAAAACTGTTTTTT,CASSSPQGIGEKLFF
TRBJ1-5,TRBV2,many,.,TGTGCCAGCGGGACGGGTTATAGCAATCAGCCCCAGCATTTT,CASGTGYSNQPQHF
TRBJ2-7,TRBV4-1,once,TRBD2,TGTGCCAGCAGTTACCTAGCGGGAGGGCGGTACGAGCAGTACTTC,CASSYLAGGRYEQYF
TRBJ2-7,TRBV20-1,many,.,TGCAGTGCTATGGGCCGGGACTCCTACGAGCAGTACTTC,CSAMGRDSYEQYF
TRBJ2-3,TRBV15,.,.,TGTGCCACCAGCAGTGACCCCTTCGGTACGCAGTATTTT,CATSSDPFGTQYF
TRBJ1-6,TRBV7-8,many,.,TGTGCCAGCAGCTACGAACGGGATTCACCCCTCCACTTT,CASSYERDSPLHF
TRBJ2-5,TRBV29-1,.,.,TGCAGCTTATCAGGGACACTTAACGGGGTAGAGACCCAGTACTTC,CSLSGTLNGVETQYF
TRBJ2-3,TRBV12-3/TRBV12-4,.,.,TGTGCCAGCAGCCAAGTCGGGTGGACCACAGATACGCAGTATTTT,CASSQVGWTTDTQYF
TRBJ1-2,TRBV5-4,.,.,TGTGCCAGCAGCTTCCCAGGGGCGGGTGGCTACACCTTC,CASSFPGAGGYTF
TRBJ1-2,TRBV29-1,.,TRBD1,TGCAGCGTTGAAAGGCTAGGTACAGGGGGCTTCTATGGCTACACCTTC,CSVERLGTGGFYGYTF
TRBJ2-6,TRBV29-1,.,TRBD2,TGCAGCGTTGGGGAGGGACTGACTTTC,CSVGEGLTF
TRBJ2-2,TRBV7-2,.,.,TGTGCCAGCAGCCGAGTGGCGGGGAACACCGGGGAGCTGTTTTTT,CASSRVAGNTGELFF
TRBJ2-2,TRBV15,many,TRBD2,TGTGCCACCAGCCTAGCGGGAGGGCCAGGCGGGGAGCTGTTTTTT,CATSLAGGPGGELFF
TRBJ1-1,TRBV12-3/TRBV12-4,.,.,TGTGCCAGCAGTTTAGCGGGGACAATAGAAGCTTTCTTT,CASSLAGTIEAFF
TRBJ2-2,TRBV5-1,many,.,TGCGCCAGCAGCCCGAACACCGGGGAGCTGTTTTTT,CASSPNTGELFF
TRBJ2-2,TRBV5-1,many,.,TGCGCCAGGGTCCCTGTCACCGGGGAGCTGTTTTTT,CARVPVTGELFF
TRBJ1-3,TRBV7-9,few,TRBD1,TGTGCCAGCAGCCAGGGGACAGGGACCACCATATATTTT,CASSQGTGTTIYF
TRBJ2-7,TRBV6-1,.,.,TGTGCCGCAGGGACTGCAATCTCCTACGAGCAGTACTTC,CAAGTAISYEQYF
TRBJ2-5,TRBV12-3/TRBV12-4,.,TRBD2,TGTGCCAGCACCATGACTAGCGGGAGGACTAAGGAGACCCAGTACTTC,CASTMTSGRTKETQYF
TRBJ2-3,TRBV2,.,TRBD1,TGTGCCAGCAGTGAAGATCTGGGACAGGGGGCTACAGATACGCAGTATTTT,CASSEDLGQGATDTQYF
TRBJ2-5,TRBV20-1,.,TRBD1,TGCAGTGCTAGCGGCAGGGGGCTAGAGACCCAGTACTTC,CSASGRGLETQYF
TRBJ2-5,TRBV24-1,.,TRBD1,TGTGCCACCAGCCCGGGACAGGGAAGGATTGAGACCCAGTACTTC,CATSPGQGRIETQYF
TRBJ2-7,TRBV5-5,.,.,TGTGCCAGCAGCTCGCCCCTAGGGACCCTCGAGCAGTACTTC,CASSSPLGTLEQYF
TRBJ2-7,TRBV27,few,.,TGTGCCAGCGGCACCTCCTACGAGCAGTACTTC,CASGTSYEQYF
TRBJ2-7,TRBV7-2,many,TRBD2,TGTGCCAGCAGCTCACGACTAGCGGGAGGAGGTTCCTACGAGCAGTACTTC,CASSSRLAGGGSYEQYF
TRBJ2-5,TRBV7-2,many,TRBD2,TGTGCCAGCAGCCCCAGCCGACAGGGACTAGCGGGAAGATTTGGTCGGGAGACCCAGTACTTC,CASSPSRQGLAGRFGRETQYF
TRBJ1-2,TRBV29-1,.,.,TGCAGCGTGGAACGTTACCGGGAAAACTATGGCTACACCTTC,CSVERYRENYGYTF
TRBJ2-7,TRBV10-2,.,.,TGCGCCAGCCTAGCGCAGACCTACGAGCAGTACTTC,CASLAQTYEQYF
TRBJ1-1,TRBV19,.,TRBD1,TGTGCCAGTAGTATCCGCCGGGACAGGGTGGCTTTCTTT,CASSIRRDRVAFF
TRBJ2-5,TRBV6-5,many,TRBD2,TGTGCCAGCAGCCCCTTTCGTGGCGGGAGCGTGACCCAGTACTTC,CASSPFRGGSVTQYF
TRBJ1-2,TRBV7-9,.,TRBD1,TGTGCCAGCAGCGTATCCGGGACAGATGGCTACACCTTC,CASSVSGTDGYTF
TRBJ1-1,TRBV10-3,many,.,TGTGCCATCAGTGGGGGGGGGGTGACGAACACTGAAGCTTTCTTT,CAISGGGVTNTEAFF
TRBJ1-5,TRBV7-2,.,TRBD1,TGTGCCAGCAGCTTGGGACAGTTCAATCAGCCCCAGCATTTT,CASSLGQFNQPQHF
TRBJ2-5,TRBV5-1,.,TRBD1,TGCGCCAGCAGCCTACAGGGGATCGAAGAAGAGACCCAGTACTTC,CASSLQGIEEETQYF
TRBJ2-7,TRBV20-1,.,TRBD2,TGCAGTGCTAGAGATTGGGGGACTAGCGGGAGGGTCTACGAGCAGTACTTC,CSARDWGTSGRVYEQYF
TRBJ1-1,TRBV7-3,many,.,TGTGCCAGCAGCTTACAAGTGAACACTGAAGCTTTCTTT,CASSLQVNTEAFF
TRBJ2-5,TRBV20-1,many,TRBD2,TGCAGTGCTATACGCGGGAGCGGGTCGGAGACCCAGTACTTC,CSAIRGSGSETQYF
TRBJ2-3,TRBV20-1,few,.,TGCAGTGCTAGACCTGTCCGGGACTGGGCGCAAGATACGCAGTATTTT,CSARPVRDWAQDTQYF
TRBJ1-2,TRBV6-5,many,.,TGTGCCAGCAGTCCTCAAGGGTCTGTCGGCTACACCTTC,CASSPQGSVGYTF